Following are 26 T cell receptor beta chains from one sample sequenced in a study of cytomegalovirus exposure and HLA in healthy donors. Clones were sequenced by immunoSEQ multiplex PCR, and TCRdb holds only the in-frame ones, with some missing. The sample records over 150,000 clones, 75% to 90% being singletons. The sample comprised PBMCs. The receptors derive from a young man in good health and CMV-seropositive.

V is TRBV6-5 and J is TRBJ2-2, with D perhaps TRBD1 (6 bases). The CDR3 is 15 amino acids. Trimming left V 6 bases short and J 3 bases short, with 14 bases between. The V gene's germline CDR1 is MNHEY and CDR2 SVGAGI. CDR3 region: CASRRDTPDTGELFF. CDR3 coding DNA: TGTGCCAGCAGACGGGACACCCCAGACACCGGGGAGCTGTTTTTT.

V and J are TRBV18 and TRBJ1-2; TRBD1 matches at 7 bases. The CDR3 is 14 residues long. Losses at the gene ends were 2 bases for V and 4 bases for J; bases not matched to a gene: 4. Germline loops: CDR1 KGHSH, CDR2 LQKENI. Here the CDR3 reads CASSPGGQVYGYTF. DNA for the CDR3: TGTGCCAGCTCACCAGGAGGACAGGTCTATGGCTACACCTTC. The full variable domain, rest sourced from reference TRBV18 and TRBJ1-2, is NAGVMQNPRHLVRRRGQEARLRCSPMKGHSHVYWYRQLPEEGLKFMVYLQKENIIDESGMPKERFSAEFPKEGPSILRIQQVVRGDSAAYFCASSPGGQVYGYTFGSGTRLTVV.

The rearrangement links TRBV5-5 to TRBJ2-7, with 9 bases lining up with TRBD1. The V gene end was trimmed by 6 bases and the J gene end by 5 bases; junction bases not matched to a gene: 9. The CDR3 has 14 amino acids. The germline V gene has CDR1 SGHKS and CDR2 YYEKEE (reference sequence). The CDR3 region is CASNAQGQGNEQYF. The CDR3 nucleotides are TGTGCCAGCAACGCTCAGGGACAGGGTAACGAGCAGTACTTC.

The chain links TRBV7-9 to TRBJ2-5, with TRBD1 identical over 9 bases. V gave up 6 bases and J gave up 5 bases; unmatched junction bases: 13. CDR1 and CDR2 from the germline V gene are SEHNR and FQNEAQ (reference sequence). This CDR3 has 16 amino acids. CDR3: CASSSPIQGARETQYF. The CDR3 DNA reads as TGTGCCAGCAGTTCCCCTATACAGGGGGCGAGGGAGACCCAGTACTTC.

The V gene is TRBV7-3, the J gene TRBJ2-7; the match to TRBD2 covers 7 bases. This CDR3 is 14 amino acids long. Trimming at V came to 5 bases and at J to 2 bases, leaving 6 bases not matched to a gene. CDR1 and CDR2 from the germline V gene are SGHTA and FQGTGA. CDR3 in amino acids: CASSPSGDPYEQYF. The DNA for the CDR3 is TGTGCCAGCAGCCCCAGCGGGGACCCCTACGAGCAGTACTTC.

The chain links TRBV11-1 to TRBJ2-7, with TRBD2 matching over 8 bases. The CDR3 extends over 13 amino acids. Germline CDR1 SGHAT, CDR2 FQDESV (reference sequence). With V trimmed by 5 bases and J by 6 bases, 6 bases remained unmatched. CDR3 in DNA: TGTGCCAGCAGCCACGGACTAGCTGGCGAGCAGTACTTC. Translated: CASSHGLAGEQYF.

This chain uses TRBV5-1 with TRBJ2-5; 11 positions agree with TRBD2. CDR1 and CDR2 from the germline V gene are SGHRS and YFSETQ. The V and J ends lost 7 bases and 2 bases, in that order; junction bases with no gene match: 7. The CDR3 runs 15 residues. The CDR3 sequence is CASSRTSGFQETQYF. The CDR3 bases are TGCGCCAGCTCAAGGACTAGCGGGTTTCAAGAGACCCAGTACTTC.

DNA of the CDR3: TGCGCCAGCAGCGGAGGACTCCACCAAGAGACCCAGTACTTC. Its protein is CASSGGLHQETQYF. The rearrangement links TRBV5-1 to TRBJ2-5, with D possibly TRBD2 on 5 matching bases. CDR1 is SGHRS and CDR2 is YFSETQ in the germline V gene. This CDR3 has 14 amino acids. The ends were cut back, 4 bases at V and 0 bases at J, with 10 bases in the middle.

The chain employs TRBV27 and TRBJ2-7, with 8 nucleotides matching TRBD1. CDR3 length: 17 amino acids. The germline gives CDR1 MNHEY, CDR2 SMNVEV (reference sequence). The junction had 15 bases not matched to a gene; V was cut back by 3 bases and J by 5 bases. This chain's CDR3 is CASSFTGRGPKSHEQYF. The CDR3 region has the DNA TGTGCCAGCAGTTTTACCGGCAGGGGGCCGAAGAGCCACGAGCAGTACTTC.

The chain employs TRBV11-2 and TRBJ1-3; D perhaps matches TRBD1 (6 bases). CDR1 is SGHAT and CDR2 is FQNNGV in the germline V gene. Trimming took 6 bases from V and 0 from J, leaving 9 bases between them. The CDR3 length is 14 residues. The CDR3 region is CASSSGVSGNTIYF. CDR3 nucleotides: TGTGCCAGCAGTTCAGGGGTCTCTGGAAACACCATATATTTT.

CDR3 residues: CASSDGSYNEQFF. The CDR3 coding sequence is TGTGCCAGCAGTGACGGGAGCTACAATGAGCAGTTCTTC. This sequence joins TRBV6-4 and TRBJ2-1, with D maybe TRBD2 (5 bases). The CDR3 spans 13 residues. Deletions cut 2 bases from V and 3 bases from J, with 5 bases between. The germline V gene encodes CDR1 MRHNA and CDR2 SNTAGT.

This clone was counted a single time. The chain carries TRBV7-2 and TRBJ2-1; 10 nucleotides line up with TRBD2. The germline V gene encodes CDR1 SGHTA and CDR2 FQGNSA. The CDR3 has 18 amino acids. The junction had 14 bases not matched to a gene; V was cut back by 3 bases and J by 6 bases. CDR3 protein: CASSLPISGGLLINEQFF. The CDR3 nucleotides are TGTGCCAGCAGCTTGCCTATTAGCGGGGGGCTGTTAATCAATGAGCAGTTCTTC.

The CDR3 region is CASSSGLPQSEQYF. The CDR3 nucleotides read TGTGCCAGCAGCTCCGGACTACCCCAGAGCGAGCAGTACTTC. V gene TRBV7-2 combines with J gene TRBJ2-7, with D perhaps matching TRBD2 (6 bases). The V end was cut by 4 bases, the J end by 6 bases, with 16 bases between. There are 14 residues in the CDR3. Germline lookup yields CDR1 SGHTA and CDR2 FQGNSA.

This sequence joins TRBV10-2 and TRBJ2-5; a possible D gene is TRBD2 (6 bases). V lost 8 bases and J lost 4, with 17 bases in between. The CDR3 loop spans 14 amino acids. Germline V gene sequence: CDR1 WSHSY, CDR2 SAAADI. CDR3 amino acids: CASYGGGTGETQYF. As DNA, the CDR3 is TGCGCCAGCTACGGAGGCGGGACGGGAGAGACCCAGTACTTC.

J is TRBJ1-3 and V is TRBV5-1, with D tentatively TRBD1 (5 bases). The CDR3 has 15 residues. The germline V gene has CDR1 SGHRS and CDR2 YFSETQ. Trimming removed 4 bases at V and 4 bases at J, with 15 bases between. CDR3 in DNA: TGCGCCAGCAGCGGCGCGGGGGTGCTCGGAAACACCATATATTTT. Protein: CASSGAGVLGNTIYF.

The CDR3 protein is CASSPPVGLAETQYF. Written as DNA, the CDR3 is TGTGCCAGCTCACCTCCGGTGGGACTAGCAGAGACCCAGTACTTC. This chain joins TRBV18 and TRBJ2-5; 9 bases agree with TRBD2. V was pared by 3 bases and J by 4 bases, with 6 bases of the junction left unmatched. The CDR3 length is 15 residues. The germline gives CDR1 KGHSH, CDR2 LQKENI.

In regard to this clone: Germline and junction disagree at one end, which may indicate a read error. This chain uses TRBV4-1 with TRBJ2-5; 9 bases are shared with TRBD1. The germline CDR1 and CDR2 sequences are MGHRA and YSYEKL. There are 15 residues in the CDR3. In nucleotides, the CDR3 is TGCGCCAGCACCCAAGGGGACAGGGACCAAGAGACCCAGTACTTC. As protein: CASTQGDRDQETQYF.

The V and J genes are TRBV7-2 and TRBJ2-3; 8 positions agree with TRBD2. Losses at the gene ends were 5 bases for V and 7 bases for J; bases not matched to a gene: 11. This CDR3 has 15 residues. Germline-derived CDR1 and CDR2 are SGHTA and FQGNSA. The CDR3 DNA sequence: TGTGCCAGCAGCGGAAGCGGGAGTGGTAGGAATACGCAGTATTTT. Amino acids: CASSGSGSGRNTQYF.

CDR3 DNA: TGTGCCAGTAAGGGAGGGAACTATGGCTACACCTTC. The encoded protein is CASKGGNYGYTF. This chain joins TRBV19 and TRBJ1-2; D not resolved. Germline V lookup: CDR1 LNHDA, CDR2 SQIVND (reference sequence). The CDR3 totals 12 residues. Deletions cut 7 bases from V and 2 bases from J, with 8 bases between. Variable domain in full (rest from reference TRBV19 and TRBJ1-2): DGGITQSPKYLFRKEGQNVTLSCEQNLNHDAMYWYRQDPGQGLRLIYYSQIVNDFQKGDIAEGYSVSREKKESFPLTVTSAQKNPTAFYLCASKGGNYGYTFGSGTRLTVV.

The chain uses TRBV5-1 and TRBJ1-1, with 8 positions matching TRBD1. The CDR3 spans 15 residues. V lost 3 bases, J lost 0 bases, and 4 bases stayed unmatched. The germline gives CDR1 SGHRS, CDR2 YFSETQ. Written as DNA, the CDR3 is TGCGCCAGCAGCTCTGGACAGGGCCTGAACACTGAAGCTTTCTTT. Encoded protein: CASSSGQGLNTEAFF.

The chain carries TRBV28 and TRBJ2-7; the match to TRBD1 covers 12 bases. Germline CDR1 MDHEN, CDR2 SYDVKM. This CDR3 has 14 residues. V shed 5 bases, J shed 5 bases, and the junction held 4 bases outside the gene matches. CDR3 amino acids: CASSGTGGGNEQYF. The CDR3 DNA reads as TGTGCCAGCAGTGGGACAGGGGGCGGGAACGAGCAGTACTTC. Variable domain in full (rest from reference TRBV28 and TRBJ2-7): DVKVTQSSRYLVKRTGEKVFLECVQDMDHENMFWYRQDPGLGLRLIYFSYDVKMKEKGDIPEGYSVSREKKERFSLILESASTNQTSMYLCASSGTGGGNEQYFGPGTRLTVT.

CDR3 in amino acids: CASSESRVGSYNSPLHF. The CDR3, as DNA: TGTGCCAGCAGTGAATCCAGGGTAGGCTCCTATAATTCACCCCTCCACTTT. The chain joins TRBV2 to TRBJ1-6, with D possibly matching TRBD1 (5 bases). CDR1 and CDR2 from the germline V gene are SNHLY and FYNNEI. CDR3 length: 17 amino acids. V lost 2 bases to trimming and J lost 0 bases, with 11 bases between them. The entire variable domain, with the rest obtained from reference TRBV2 and TRBJ1-6, is as follows: EPEVTQTPSHQVTQMGQEVILRCVPISNHLYFYWYRQILGQKVEFLVSFYNNEISEKSEIFDDQFSVERPDGSNFTLKIRSTKLEDSAMYFCASSESRVGSYNSPLHFGNGTRLTVT.

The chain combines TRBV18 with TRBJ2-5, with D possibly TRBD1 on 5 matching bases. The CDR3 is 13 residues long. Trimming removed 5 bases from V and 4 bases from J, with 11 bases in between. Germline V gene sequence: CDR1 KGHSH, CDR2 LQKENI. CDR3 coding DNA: TGTGCCAGCTCATTGGACATTCGAGAGACCCAGTACTTC. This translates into CASSLDIRETQYF.

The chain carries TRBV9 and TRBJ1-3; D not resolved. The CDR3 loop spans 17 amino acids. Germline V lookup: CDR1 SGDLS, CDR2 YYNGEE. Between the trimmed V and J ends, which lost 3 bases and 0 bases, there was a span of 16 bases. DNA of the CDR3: TGTGCCAGCAGCGGACAAAGCTCACTCGGCTCTGGAAACACCATATATTTT. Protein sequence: CASSGQSSLGSGNTIYF.

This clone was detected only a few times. The CDR3 DNA reads as TGTGCCAGCAGTCGGACAGGCGGCGGGAAAGGAGGTGGGGAGCTGTTTTTT. Its protein is CASSRTGGGKGGGELFF. The chain couples TRBV2 to TRBJ2-2, with D perhaps matching TRBD1 (7 bases). V lost 5 bases and J 8 bases, leaving 24 bases between the germline ends. The CDR3 is 17 residues long. Germline assignment: CDR1 SNHLY and CDR2 FYNNEI. Full variable domain (rest looked up from reference TRBV2 and TRBJ2-2): EPEVTQTPSHQVTQMGQEVILRCVPISNHLYFYWYRQILGQKVEFLVSFYNNEISEKSEIFDDQFSVERPDGSNFTLKIRSTKLEDSAMYFCASSRTGGGKGGGELFFGEGSRLTVL.

In DNA, the CDR3 is TGTGCCAGCAGCTTAAGGGCTAGCGGTCCCTACGAGCAGTACTTC. It specifies CASSLRASGPYEQYF. This chain links TRBV7-3 with TRBJ2-7; 7 bases agree with TRBD2. The CDR3 is made up of 15 amino acids. Germline-derived CDR1 and CDR2 are SGHTA and FQGTGA. V lost 1 base, J lost 2 bases, and 5 bases stayed unmatched.